This T cell receptor (beta chain) was found in a study of blood T cell repertoires in COVID-19. Study background: PBMCs, B-cell-depleted T cells, or T cells were the source of the cDNA or gDNA that made up the material.

Everyone who took part was 18 to 89 years old, and they came from about two dozen US areas. Cohorts were based on clinical histories the participants reported. There are 12 residues in the CDR3. V gave up 11 bases and J gave up 5 bases, with 14 bases separating them. Germline V lookup: CDR1 SNHLY, CDR2 FYNNEI. Sequencing was performed with immunoSEQ multiplex PCR; in TCRdb, only in-frame clones are kept and a portion is missing. The top ten hold around 1.7% of the sample, which has fewer than 350,000 clones, 85% to 90% seen once. The sequence was collected from a woman younger than 35 with acute COVID-19. The chain joins TRBV2 to TRBJ2-3; the D gene is possibly TRBD1 (6 bases). Material for sequencing was PBMCs or T cells enriched from blood (not recorded which). The CDR3 bases are TGTGCCGGATCCCTAGGGGGAGATACGCAGTATTTT. Its protein is CAGSLGGDTQYF.